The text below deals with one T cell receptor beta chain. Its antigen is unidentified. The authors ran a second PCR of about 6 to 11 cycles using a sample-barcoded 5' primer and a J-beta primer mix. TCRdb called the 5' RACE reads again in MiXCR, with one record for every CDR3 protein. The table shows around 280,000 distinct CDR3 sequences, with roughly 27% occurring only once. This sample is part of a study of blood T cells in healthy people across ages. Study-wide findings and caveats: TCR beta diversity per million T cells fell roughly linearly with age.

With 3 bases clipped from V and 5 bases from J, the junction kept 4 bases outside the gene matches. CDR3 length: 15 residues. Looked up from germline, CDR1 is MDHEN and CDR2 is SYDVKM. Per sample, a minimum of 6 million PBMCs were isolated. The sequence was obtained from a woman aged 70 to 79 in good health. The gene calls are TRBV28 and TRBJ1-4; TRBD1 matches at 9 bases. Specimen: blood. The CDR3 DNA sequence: TGTGCCAGCAGTTTCCCTGACAGGGGGAATGAAAAACTGTTTTTT. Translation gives CASSFPDRGNEKLFF.